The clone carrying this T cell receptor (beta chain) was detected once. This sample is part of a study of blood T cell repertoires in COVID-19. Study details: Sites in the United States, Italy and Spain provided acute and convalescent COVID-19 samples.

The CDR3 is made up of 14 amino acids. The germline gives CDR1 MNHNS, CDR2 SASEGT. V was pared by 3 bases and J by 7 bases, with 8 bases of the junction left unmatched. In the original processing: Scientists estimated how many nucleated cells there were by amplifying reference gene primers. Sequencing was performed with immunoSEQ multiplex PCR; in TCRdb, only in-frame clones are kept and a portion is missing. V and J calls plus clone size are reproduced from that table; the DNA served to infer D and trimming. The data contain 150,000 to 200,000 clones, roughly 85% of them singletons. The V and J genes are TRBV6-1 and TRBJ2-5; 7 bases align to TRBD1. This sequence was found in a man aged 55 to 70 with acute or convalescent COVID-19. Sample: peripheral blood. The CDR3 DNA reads TGTGCCAGCAGTGACCGGGACAGCGTTTGGACCCAGTACTTC. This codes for CASSDRDSVWTQYF.